One and the same sample provided the 26 T cell receptor beta chains below, sequenced in a study of blood T cell repertoires in COVID-19. The data were produced by immunoSEQ multiplex PCR, yet TCRdb's version contains in-frame clones alone and is incomplete. The data show about 97,000 clones, with around 80% seen just once and around 9.8% held by the top ten. Material: peripheral blood. Receptor source: a man aged 55 to 70 with active or convalescent COVID-19.

This clone rates as large (0.1 to 1%). This rearrangement joins TRBV24-1 to TRBJ2-2, with 8 bases fitting TRBD2. V lost 4 bases to trimming and J lost 2 bases; unmatched junction nucleotides: 5. Germline loops: CDR1 KGHDR, CDR2 SFDVKD. This CDR3 has 16 residues. The CDR3 is CATSEGWTSNTGELFF. CDR3 in DNA: TGTGCCACCAGTGAGGGTTGGACTAGCAACACCGGGGAGCTGTTTTTT.

The chain employs TRBV27 and TRBJ1-5; weak D call: TRBD1 (6 bases). Trimming stripped 2 bases from V and 7 bases from J, with 12 bases between. Per germline, CDR1 MNHEY and CDR2 SMNVEV (reference sequence). This CDR3 comprises 14 residues. The CDR3 nucleotides are TGTGCCAGCAGTTTAGAGGGGGTTGGCCAGCCCCAGCATTTT. It yields the protein CASSLEGVGQPQHF.

This chain links TRBV11-2 with TRBJ2-7; D remains unclear. The CDR3 sequence is 13 residues long. Per the germline V gene, CDR1 is SGHAT and CDR2 is FQNNGV. V lost 1 base to trimming and J lost 2 bases, with 6 bases between them. DNA of the CDR3: TGTGCCAGCAGCTTAGGAGCGCCCTACGAGCAGTACTTC. Protein sequence: CASSLGAPYEQYF. The entire variable domain, with the rest obtained from reference TRBV11-2 and TRBJ2-7, is as follows: EAGVAQSPRYKIIEKRQSVAFWCNPISGHATLYWYQQILGQGPKLLIQFQNNGVVDDSQLPKDRFSAERLKGVDSTLKIQPAKLEDSAVYLCASSLGAPYEQYFGPGTRLTVT.

This rearrangement joins TRBV25-1 to TRBJ2-5; 10 bases match TRBD1. The CDR3 sequence is 14 residues long. V shed 5 bases, J shed 5 bases, and the junction held 5 bases outside the gene matches. Germline lookup yields CDR1 MGHDK and CDR2 SYGVNS. The DNA for the CDR3 is TGTGCCAGCAGTCGACAGGGGGCGACGGAGACCCAGTACTTC. Its translation is CASSRQGATETQYF. Variable domain in full (rest from reference TRBV25-1 and TRBJ2-5): EADIYQTPRYLVIGTGKKITLECSQTMGHDKMYWYQQDPGMELHLIHYSYGVNSTEKGDLSSESTVSRIRTEHFPLTLESARPSHTSQYLCASSRQGATETQYFGPGTRLLVL.

The rearrangement uses TRBV5-1 and TRBJ2-7; D perhaps matches TRBD2 (6 bases). There are 13 residues in the CDR3. The V end lost 0 bases, the J end lost 6 bases, and 10 bases lay between the germline ends. Germline CDR1 SGHRS, CDR2 YFSETQ. The DNA for the CDR3 is TGCGCCAGCAGCTTGGGGCAGGGAGGCGAGCAGTACTTC. Protein: CASSLGQGGEQYF.

This chain uses TRBV5-1 with TRBJ1-1; perhaps TRBD1 as D (5 bases). V was pared by 1 base and J by 4 bases, with 11 bases between. Germline assignment: CDR1 SGHRS and CDR2 YFSETQ. The length of the CDR3 is 14 residues. The CDR3 nucleotides read TGCGCCAGCAGCTTGACAGATAGGGGCACTGAAGCTTTCTTT. Its translation is CASSLTDRGTEAFF.

This chain joins TRBV28 and TRBJ2-7; TRBD1 is a possible D gene (6 bases). The germline CDR1 and CDR2 sequences are MDHEN and SYDVKM. There are 14 residues in the CDR3. The V gene lost 5 bases and the J gene lost 0 bases, with 11 bases spanning the gap. The CDR3 spells CASSEWGRSYEQYF. As DNA, the CDR3 is TGTGCCAGCAGTGAATGGGGGCGCTCCTACGAGCAGTACTTC.

The chain joins TRBV5-1 to TRBJ1-1; tentatively, D is TRBD1 (5 bases). Trimming removed 2 bases from V and 7 bases from J, with 12 bases in between. The CDR3 length is 13 residues. Germline V gene lookup returns CDR1 SGHRS and CDR2 YFSETQ. Here the CDR3 reads CASSLPEDNEAFF. The CDR3 nucleotides read TGCGCCAGCAGCTTACCCGAGGACAATGAAGCTTTCTTT.

This clone came up once. This clone may be a read error of a much larger clone one base away. The chain uses TRBV11-3 and TRBJ2-2, with TRBD2 matching 7 bases. Germline V gives CDR1 SGHNT, CDR2 YENEEA. CDR3 length equals 15 residues. Trimming at V came to 1 base and at J to 1 base, leaving 0 bases not matched to a gene. The CDR3 reads CASSLAGGNTGELFF. The CDR3 DNA reads TGTGCCAGCAGCTTAGCGGGAGGGAACACCGGGGAGCTGTTTTTT.

This chain links TRBV27 with TRBJ1-4; 9 positions agree with TRBD1. The trim removed 5 bases at V and 11 bases at J, leaving 6 bases unmatched. The CDR3 is made up of 13 amino acids. Germline V gene sequence: CDR1 MNHEY, CDR2 SMNVEV (reference sequence). CDR3 nucleotide sequence: TGTGCCAGCAGTACAGGGGGCTTGGGGAAACTGTTTTTT. It codes for CASSTGGLGKLFF.

This rearrangement joins TRBV12-3 or TRBV12-4 to TRBJ2-1; the D gene is possibly TRBD1 (5 bases). The CDR3 loop spans 13 amino acids. V lost 3 bases to trimming and J lost 8 bases, with 11 bases between them. CDR3 sequence reads: CASSFLRVHEQFF. The CDR3 bases are TGTGCCAGCAGTTTTCTCAGGGTCCATGAGCAGTTCTTC.

The chain joins TRBV7-2 to TRBJ1-2, with 8 bases matching TRBD1. Germline V gene sequence: CDR1 SGHTA, CDR2 FQGNSA. The J segment lost 7 bases and the V segment lost 3 bases, leaving 4 bases of the junction unmatched. The CDR3 contains 13 residues. CDR3 nucleotides: TGTGCCAGCAGCTTTCAGGGGGCAGGTGGCTACACCTTC. Translated: CASSFQGAGGYTF.

The count of this clone is one. The genes are TRBV3-1 (or the pseudogene TRBV3-2) and TRBJ1-5, with TRBD1 as a possible D gene (5 bases). Trimming shortened V by 1 base and J by 0 bases, and 16 bases separated the two germline ends. In germline, CDR1 is LGHDT, CDR2 YNNKEL (reference sequence). The CDR3 is 18 residues long. In nucleotides, the CDR3 is TGTGCCAGCAGCCAAGGGGGCCCAGAAACTTATAGCAATCAGCCCCAGCATTTT. This sequence encodes CASSQGGPETYSNQPQHF.

The chain links TRBV28 to TRBJ2-1, with 11 bases lining up with TRBD2. V shed 6 bases, J shed 9 bases, and the junction held 10 bases outside the gene matches. The V gene's germline CDR1 is MDHEN and CDR2 SYDVKM. This CDR3 comprises 15 residues. DNA of the CDR3: TGTGCCAGCAGCTCCACTAGCGGGAGAGGAGGTGAGCAGTTCTTC. Translated: CASSSTSGRGGEQFF. The whole variable domain, remainder taken from reference TRBV28 and TRBJ2-1, is DVKVTQSSRYLVKRTGEKVFLECVQDMDHENMFWYRQDPGLGLRLIYFSYDVKMKEKGDIPEGYSVSREKKERFSLILESASTNQTSMYLCASSSTSGRGGEQFFGPGTRLTVL.

The chain joins TRBV7-6 to TRBJ1-3; 7 bases are shared with TRBD1. V was pared by 2 bases and J by 4 bases, with 5 bases of the junction left unmatched. The germline gives CDR1 SGHVS, CDR2 FNYEAQ. This CDR3 has 15 amino acids. The CDR3 region is CASSLLPGQGNTIYF. As DNA, the CDR3 is TGTGCCAGCAGCTTATTACCGGGACAGGGAAACACCATATATTTT. The whole variable domain, remainder taken from reference TRBV7-6 and TRBJ1-3, is GAGVSQSPRYKVTKRGQDVALRCDPISGHVSLYWYRQALGQGPEFLTYFNYEAQQDKSGLPNDRFSAERPEGSISTLTIQRTEQRDSAMYRCASSLLPGQGNTIYFGEGSWLTVV.

V is TRBV15 and J is TRBJ1-5; D perhaps matches TRBD1 (5 bases). Trimming pared 0 bases from V and 4 bases from J, leaving 10 bases between. The germline V gene encodes CDR1 LNHNV and CDR2 YYDKDF (reference sequence). The CDR3 spans 15 residues. CDR3 nucleotide sequence: TGTGCCACCAGCAGAGATCAGGGTCCTAATCAGCCCCAGCATTTT. It encodes CATSRDQGPNQPQHF.

The chain carries TRBV5-5 and TRBJ1-1, with D perhaps matching TRBD1 (5 bases). V lost 2 bases, J lost 2 bases, and 13 bases lay in between. CDR1 and CDR2 (germline): SGHKS, YYEKEE (reference sequence). The CDR3 spans 15 residues. The CDR3 region is CASSFVPGLNTEAFF. For the CDR3, the DNA is TGTGCCAGCAGCTTCGTCCCGGGACTCAACACTGAAGCTTTCTTT.

The chain has TRBV6-5 and TRBJ2-5, with 9 bases identical to TRBD1. Per the germline V gene, CDR1 is MNHEY and CDR2 is SVGAGI. V shed 8 bases and J 4 bases; nucleotides not matched to a gene: 8. The CDR3 is made up of 14 amino acids. In DNA, the CDR3 is TGTGCCAGCGGGGGGACAGGGTTGGGAGAGACCCAGTACTTC. Translated, it gives CASGGTGLGETQYF.

The chain links TRBV2 to TRBJ2-5; 10 bases are shared with TRBD2. The CDR3 consists of 15 residues. The V gene end was trimmed by 4 bases and the J gene end by 1 base; junction bases not matched to a gene: 3. Germline CDR1 reads SNHLY; CDR2 reads FYNNEI. In DNA, the CDR3 is TGTGCCAGCAGTGTAGGACTAGCGGTCCAAGAGACCCAGTACTTC. Its translation: CASSVGLAVQETQYF.

The rearrangement uses TRBV10-2 and TRBJ2-7; 9 nucleotides agree with TRBD1. The J segment lost 3 bases and the V segment lost 7 bases, leaving 4 bases of the junction unmatched. The CDR3 is made up of 13 amino acids. Germline assignment: CDR1 WSHSY and CDR2 SAAADI. DNA of the CDR3: TGCGCCAGCAATGGACAGGGGCTCTACGAGCAGTACTTC. The encoded protein is CASNGQGLYEQYF.

The CDR3 protein is CAISEWVAGSTGELFF. CDR3 coding DNA: TGTGCCATCAGTGAGTGGGTAGCGGGATCGACCGGGGAGCTGTTTTTT. The chain has TRBV10-3 and TRBJ2-2, with 8 bases that match TRBD2. V was pared by 1 base and J by 5 bases, with 6 bases of the junction left unmatched. From germline, CDR1 is ENHRY and CDR2 SYGVKD. The CDR3 has 16 residues.

The gene calls are TRBV6-5 and TRBJ2-3; D remains unclear. The CDR3 loop spans 13 amino acids. Germline V gene sequence: CDR1 MNHEY, CDR2 SVGAGI. Trimming stripped 7 bases from V and 3 bases from J, with 11 bases between. CDR3 nucleotides: TGTGCCAGCATCCCCGCAGGAACAGATACGCAGTATTTT. Its translation: CASIPAGTDTQYF.

The chain has TRBV27 and TRBJ2-2; 10 bases are shared with TRBD1. The CDR3 has 14 residues. The V gene end was trimmed by 5 bases and the J gene end by 4 bases; junction bases not matched to a gene: 1. Looked up from germline, CDR1 is MNHEY and CDR2 is SMNVEV (reference sequence). The CDR3 DNA reads as TGTGCCAGCAGTGGGACAGGGGTCACCGGGGAGCTGTTTTTT. It is translated as CASSGTGVTGELFF.

V is TRBV4-1 and J is TRBJ2-1; no clear D. The germline CDR1 and CDR2 sequences are MGHRA and YSYEKL. There are 16 residues in the CDR3. The V end lost 0 bases, the J end lost 6 bases, and 15 bases lay between the germline ends. As DNA, the CDR3 is TGCGCCAGCAGCCAAGACAGCGTTATATCCACCAATGAGCAGTTCTTC. Translated: CASSQDSVISTNEQFF.

The rearrangement uses TRBV4-1 and TRBJ2-3; D is unresolved. CDR1 is MGHRA and CDR2 is YSYEKL in the germline V gene. The ends were cut back, 4 bases at V and 4 bases at J, with 6 bases in the middle. CDR3 size: 12 residues. The CDR3 loop is CASSPQADTQYF. In DNA, the CDR3 is TGCGCCAGCAGCCCACAAGCAGATACGCAGTATTTT.

J is TRBJ2-7 and V is TRBV12-3 or TRBV12-4, with D possibly being TRBD1 (6 bases). CDR3 length equals 12 residues. Trimming took off 6 bases at V and 5 bases at J, with 11 bases between the two ends. CDR3 amino acids: CASRLTGNEQYF. Written as DNA, the CDR3 is TGTGCCAGCAGGCTGACAGGCAACGAGCAGTACTTC.